This TCR beta chain was identified during a study of T cells after posttransplantation cyclophosphamide. Study-wide points: Donor-recipient repertoire similarity was low at 1-2 months, rising over year one.

This CDR3 has 15 amino acids. V was shortened by 1 base and J by 8 bases, with 12 bases between the two germline ends. CDR1 MGHRA and CDR2 YSYEKL come from the germline V gene. The protocol was immunoSEQ multiplex PCR, while the TCRdb copy is restricted to in-frame clones and leaves out a portion. The repertoire has around 10,000 clones, roughly 80% of them found once; the top ten carry 5% to 5.5%. Treatment was busulfan-fludarabine conditioning, a marrow graft, and cyclophosphamide on days +3 and +4. As to this clone: Its antigen remains unidentified.

The gene calls are TRBV4-1 and TRBJ1-6; D is unresolved. Here the sequenced sample was PBMCs, taken after allogeneic stem cell transplant with posttransplant cyclophosphamide. The TCR comes from a female patient aged 50-65 years who received an allogeneic stem cell transplant from a related donor, was CMV-positive, and had no GVHD. Some T cells may originate from the graft donor. CDR3: CASSQVGREHSPLHF. The DNA for the CDR3 is TGCGCCAGCAGCCAAGTTGGACGGGAGCATTCACCCCTCCACTTT.